This T cell receptor (beta chain) originates from a study of CD8 T cells in Susac syndrome. RNA was extracted with the RNeasy kit, and a quantity of about 0.45 to 1 ug was reverse transcribed using random hexamers. TCRdb redid the calling of the immunoSEQ multiplex PCR reads with MiXCR, one entry per CDR3 protein. The table includes about 300,000 distinct CDR3 sequences, 92% detected once. V was cut by 4 bases and J by 0 bases, with 4 bases left in between. Per the germline V gene, CDR1 is MNHEY and CDR2 is SVGAGI. This CDR3 region has 13 residues. This clonotype was sampled from a human donor with multiple sclerosis. Sequenced: CD4+ T cells from PBMCs. The genes are TRBV6-5 and TRBJ1-5; D unclear. The CDR3, as DNA: TGTGCCAGCAGTTGGGATAGCAATCAGCCCCAGCATTTT. It is translated as CASSWDSNQPQHF.